This T cell receptor beta chain was recorded in a study of blood T cell repertoires in COVID-19. Study background: The study drew acute and convalescent COVID-19 samples from the United States, Italy and Spain. T cells, B-cell-depleted T cells, or PBMCs provided the cDNA or gDNA that served as material.

In the study's own analysis: Reference gene primer amplification gave nucleated cell count estimates. Profiled with immunoSEQ multiplex PCR; TCRdb holds only in-frame clones, not every one. V and J calls and clone size come straight from that table; D and trimming were deduced from the DNA. Here the sample spans under 350,000 clones, around 89% being singletons. V shed 5 bases and J shed 5 bases, with 8 bases lying between them. From germline, CDR1 is SGHNT and CDR2 YYREEE (reference sequence). The CDR3 runs to 11 residues. Specimen: peripheral blood. This chain connects TRBV5-4 to TRBJ2-7; D is possibly TRBD2 (5 bases). The source of this sequence is a man aged 35-49 years with acute or convalescent COVID-19. The CDR3 DNA reads TGTGCCAGCAGGAGGGAACACGAGCAGTACTTC. Its translation is CASRREHEQYF.